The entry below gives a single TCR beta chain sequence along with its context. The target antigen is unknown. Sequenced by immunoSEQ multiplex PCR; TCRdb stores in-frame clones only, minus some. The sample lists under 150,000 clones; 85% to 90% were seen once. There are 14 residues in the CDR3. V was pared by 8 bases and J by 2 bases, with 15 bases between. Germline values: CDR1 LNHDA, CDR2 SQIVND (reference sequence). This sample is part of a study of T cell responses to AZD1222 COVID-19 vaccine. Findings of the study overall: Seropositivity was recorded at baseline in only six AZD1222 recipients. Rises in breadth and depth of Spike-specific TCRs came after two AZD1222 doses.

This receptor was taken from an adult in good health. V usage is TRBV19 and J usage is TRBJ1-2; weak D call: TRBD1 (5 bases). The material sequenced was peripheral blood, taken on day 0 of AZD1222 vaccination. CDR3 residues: CASGNLQENYGYTF. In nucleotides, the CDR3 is TGTGCCAGTGGCAACCTACAGGAGAACTATGGCTACACCTTC.